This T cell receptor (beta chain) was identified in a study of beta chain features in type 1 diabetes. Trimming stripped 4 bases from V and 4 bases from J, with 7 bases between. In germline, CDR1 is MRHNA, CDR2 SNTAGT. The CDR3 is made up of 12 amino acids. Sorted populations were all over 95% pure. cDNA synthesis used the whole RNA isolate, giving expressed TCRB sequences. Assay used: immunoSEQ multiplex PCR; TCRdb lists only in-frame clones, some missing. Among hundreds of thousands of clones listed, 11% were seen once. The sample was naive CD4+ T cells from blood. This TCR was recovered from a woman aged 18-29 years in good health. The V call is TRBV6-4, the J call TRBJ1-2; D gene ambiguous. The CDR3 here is CASSAPGYGYTF. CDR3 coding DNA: TGTGCCAGCAGTGCTCCAGGCTATGGCTACACCTTC.